The TCR beta chain described here comes from a study of human T cells and chemical hapten exposure. Study background: Mostly female, the patients presented with alopecia areata, totalis or universalis.

Losses at the gene ends were 6 bases for V and 5 bases for J; bases not matched to a gene: 9. The CDR3 loop spans 14 amino acids. CDR1 and CDR2 (germline): DFQATT, SNEGSKA (reference sequence). One entry per CDR3 protein, called by TCRdb with MiXCR from the RACE reads. The table records tens of thousands of distinct CDR3 sequences, approximately 9.8% of them present only once. A word on this clonotype: As yet, its antigen is unknown.

As to time point: patch test 1, 2 weeks after DPC sensitization. Treatment denoted: therapeutic diphenylcyclopropenone sensitization with weekly scalp DPC. Blood, whole and unfractionated, served as the source for total RNA extraction. Study outcomes and limitations: No change in TCRs above 1 in 1000 frequency was produced by DPC sensitization.

This chain uses TRBV20-1 with TRBJ2-1; TRBD1 aligns across 8 bases. This TCR came from a middle-aged woman with alopecia areata. Some clones in this sample may be carry-over from other donors' samples. This specimen consisted of whole blood, obtained in connection with sensitization to the hapten diphenylcyclopropenone (DPC). The CDR3 nucleotides read TGCAGTGCGGAGGGACAGGCCGCGAACAATGAGCAGTTCTTC. Translating gives CSAEGQAANNEQFF.